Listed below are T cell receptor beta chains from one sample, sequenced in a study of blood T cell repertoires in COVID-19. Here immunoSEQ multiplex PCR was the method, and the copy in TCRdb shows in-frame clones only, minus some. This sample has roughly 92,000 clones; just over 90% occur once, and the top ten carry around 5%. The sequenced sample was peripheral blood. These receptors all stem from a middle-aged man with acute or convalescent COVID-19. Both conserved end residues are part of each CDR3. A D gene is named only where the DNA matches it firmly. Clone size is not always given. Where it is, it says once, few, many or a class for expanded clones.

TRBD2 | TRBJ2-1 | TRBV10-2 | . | CASNKGGIGGDYNEQFF | TGCGCCAGCAATAAAGGTGGTATCGGGGGGGATTACAATGAGCAGTTCTTC
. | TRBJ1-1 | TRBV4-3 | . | CASSLGQINTEAFF | TGCGCCAGCAGCCTCGGACAGATAAACACTGAAGCTTTCTTT
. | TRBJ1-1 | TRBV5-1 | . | CASSLGRANTEAFF | TGCGCCAGCAGCTTGGGCAGGGCGAACACTGAAGCTTTCTTT
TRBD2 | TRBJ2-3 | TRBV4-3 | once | CASSQDRGLNTGEGRPDTQYF | TGCGCCAGCAGCCAAGATCGGGGACTTAATACGGGGGAGGGCCGGCCAGATACGCAGTATTTT
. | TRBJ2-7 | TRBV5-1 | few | CASSLDGQTYEQYF | TGCGCCAGCAGCTTGGACGGACAAACCTACGAGCAGTACTTC
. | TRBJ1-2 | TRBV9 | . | CASSFPGGNYGYTF | TGTGCCAGCAGCTTCCCGGGGGGGAACTATGGCTACACCTTC
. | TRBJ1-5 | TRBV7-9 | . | CASSLAADTSGNQPQHF | TGTGCCAGCAGCTTAGCGGCGGATACGTCGGGCAATCAGCCCCAGCATTTT
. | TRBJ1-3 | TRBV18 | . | CASSPLGVGISSGNTIYF | TGTGCCAGCTCACCCCTCGGGGTGGGGATCAGCTCTGGAAACACCATATATTTT
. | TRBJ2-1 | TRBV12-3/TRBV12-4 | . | CASMGQGRGEQFF | TGTGCCAGCATGGGGCAGGGGAGGGGTGAGCAGTTCTTC
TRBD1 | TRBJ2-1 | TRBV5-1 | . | CASSKLTGTGDYNEQFF | TGCGCCAGCAGCAAACTTACCGGGACAGGGGACTACAATGAGCAGTTCTTC
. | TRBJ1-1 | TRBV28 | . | CASSPPQGWAEAFF | TGTGCCAGCAGTCCACCACAGGGTTGGGCTGAAGCTTTCTTT
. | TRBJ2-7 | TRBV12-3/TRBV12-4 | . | CASSLGGRSYF | TGTGCCAGCAGTTTGGGGGGGCGTTCGTACTTC
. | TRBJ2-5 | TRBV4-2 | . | CASSQETERATQYF | TGTGCCAGCAGCCAAGAAACTGAGCGGGCTACCCAGTACTTC
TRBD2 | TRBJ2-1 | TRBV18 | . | CASSIHSGGTYNEQFF | TGTGCCAGCTCAATTCATAGCGGGGGAACCTACAATGAGCAGTTCTTC
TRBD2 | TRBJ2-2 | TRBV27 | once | CASSTGTSRPSPGELFF | TGTGCCAGCAGTACCGGGACTAGCCGCCCTAGTCCCGGGGAGCTGTTTTTT